The present T cell receptor (beta chain) was sequenced within a study of glioma-infiltrating T cells. TCR alpha and beta CDR3 regions were amplified from RNA using iRepertoire nested multiplex PCR. Input was 100-400 ng of tissue mRNA or PBMC total RNA. TCRdb re-derived calls from the multiplex PCR reads in MiXCR, one entry per CDR3 protein. Of approximately 400,000 distinct CDR3 sequences listed, around 45% are singletons. The study's findings and limits: Very few CDR3 sequences were shared between tissue and blood.

With respect to this clonotype: The antigen is not known.

With 4 bases clipped from V and 2 bases from J, the junction kept 5 bases outside the gene matches. CDR3 size: 17 residues. Germline V lookup: CDR1 MGHRA, CDR2 YSYEKL. Input material: glioma tissue, nonneoplastic brain tissue, or PBMCs (not recorded which). The sequence derives from a human donor with low-grade glioma or glioblastoma, undergoing nonglioma brain surgery, or in good health (not recorded which). The V and J genes are TRBV4-1 and TRBJ2-1; TRBD2 matches at 13 bases. The CDR3: CASSPGLAGVPYNEQFF. The CDR3 coding sequence is TGCGCCAGCAGCCCCGGACTAGCGGGAGTCCCCTACAATGAGCAGTTCTTC.